This T cell receptor beta chain was sequenced for a study of siplizumab effects on memory and regulatory T cells. The CDR3 spans 16 residues. With 7 bases clipped from V and 13 bases from J, the junction kept 19 bases outside the gene matches. The V gene's germline CDR1 is MNHNY and CDR2 SVGAGI (reference sequence). It was 75,000 to 100,000 TCR templates that were assayed per sample. Assay used: immunoSEQ multiplex PCR; TCRdb lists only in-frame clones, some missing. Of 90,000 to 110,000 clones listed, approximately 90% are singletons. Worth noting for this clone: The antigen is undetermined.

Study-level findings and limits: Sequences below about 10^-5 frequency were poorly captured, limiting mapping of alloreactive clones. Major contributors to the alloresponse seemed to be naive T cells, which also appeared more diverse than memory cells. Sequences that were alloreactive and traceable to unstimulated CD4+ memory cells were significantly reduced by siplizumab.

The receptor comes from a human donor in good health. Input material: Tregs sorted from blood. This chain links TRBV6-6 with TRBJ1-4, with 9 bases fitting TRBD1. In DNA form, the CDR3 reads TGTGCCAGCACCTCAGGGGACAGGGAGACGGGCAATGCACTGTTTTTT. It encodes CASTSGDRETGNALFF.